These 2 T cell receptor beta chains were sequenced from one sample in a study of control samples from healthy donors and cancer patients. Assay: immunoSEQ multiplex PCR; the TCRdb copy retains only in-frame clones and omits some. The sample has over 200,000 clones; approximately 80% are singletons. The sample comprised PBMCs. Receptors were obtained from a woman aged 60-70 years with lung cancer.

The sample holds many counts of this clone. The gene calls are TRBV5-6 and TRBJ2-3; D call uncertain. From germline, CDR1 is SGHDT and CDR2 YYEEEE. This CDR3 is 13 amino acids long. V lost 2 bases to trimming and J lost 6 bases, with 10 bases between them. This CDR3 is CASSLPVSDTQYF. The DNA for the CDR3 is TGTGCCAGCAGCTTACCGGTATCGGATACGCAGTATTTT.

The chain is built from TRBV29-1 and TRBJ2-5; D ambiguous. This CDR3 contains 14 residues. Germline V gives CDR1 SQVTM, CDR2 ANQGSEA. With 4 bases removed from V and 4 bases from J, the gap between germline ends came to 16 bases. The CDR3 is CSVVMGSRGETQYF. CDR3 nucleotides: TGCAGCGTTGTTATGGGCAGTCGTGGAGAGACCCAGTACTTC.